These 5 T cell receptor beta chains came from one sample sequenced in a study of T-cell reconstitution after alpha-beta-depleted transplantation in children. Unique molecular identifiers were incorporated into the prepared TCRbeta library. A single record per CDR3 protein comes from TCRdb applying MiXCR to the PCR reads. This sample has hundreds of thousands of distinct CDR3 sequences, with about 15% found just once. This material consisted of PBMCs from the stem cell graft donor, taken from the stem cell graft. These receptors all stem from a human donor who donated a stem cell graft to a child with acute myeloid leukemia.

This clonotype was detected ten times or more. The rearrangement links TRBV7-2 to TRBJ2-5, with 8 bases that match TRBD2. The CDR3 has 15 residues. The junction had 8 bases not matched to a gene; V was cut back by 3 bases and J by 5 bases. CDR1 and CDR2 (germline): SGHTA, FQGNSA. CDR3 sequence: CASSFSGGLTETQYF. Written as DNA, the CDR3 is TGTGCCAGCAGCTTCAGCGGGGGATTAACGGAGACCCAGTACTTC.

This clonotype was detected many times. The chain recombines TRBV12-3 or TRBV12-4 with TRBJ1-5; no clear D. Between the trimmed V and J ends, which lost 3 bases and 6 bases, there was a span of 12 bases. The CDR3 sequence is 14 residues long. CDR3 loop: CASSLGKGGQPQHF. CDR3 DNA: TGTGCCAGCAGTTTGGGGAAGGGTGGTCAGCCCCAGCATTTT.

Ten or more counts support this clonotype. This chain uses TRBV20-1 with TRBJ2-5; 8 bases are shared with TRBD1. The CDR3 totals 14 residues. Germline assignment: CDR1 DFQATT and CDR2 SNEGSKA (reference sequence). V was pared by 0 bases and J by 5 bases, with 5 bases of the junction left unmatched. CDR3 loop: CSARDAGGTETQYF. CDR3 in DNA: TGCAGTGCTAGAGACGCAGGGGGCACCGAGACCCAGTACTTC.

The V and J genes are TRBV12-3 or TRBV12-4 and TRBJ2-1, with D possibly TRBD2 on 7 matching bases. This CDR3 comprises 14 residues. Trimming shortened V by 3 bases and J by 8 bases, and 14 bases separated the two germline ends. CDR3 nucleotides: TGTGCCAGCAGTTTGGGAGGGGGGGACGATGAGCAGTTCTTC. It is translated as CASSLGGGDDEQFF.

This clonotype was picked up many times. The chain combines TRBV7-2 with TRBJ2-1; TRBD2 matches at 10 bases. This CDR3 region has 14 residues. The trim removed 1 base at V and 14 bases at J, leaving 8 bases unmatched. Germline V gene data show CDR1 as SGHTA and CDR2 as FQGNSA. The CDR3 bases are TGTGCCAGCAGCTTAGTCGGCCTAGCGGGGGAGAAGTTCTTC. It translates to CASSLVGLAGEKFF.